One sample yielded the 23 T cell receptor beta chains listed below, sequenced in a study of blood T cell repertoires in COVID-19. Clones were read by immunoSEQ multiplex PCR, and TCRdb kept only the in-frame ones, dropping some. This sample has about 47,000 clones, with around 84% found just once. The material sequenced was peripheral blood. All receptors come from a man aged 50-60 years with acute or convalescent COVID-19.

This chain joins TRBV9 and TRBJ2-2, with D tentatively TRBD2 (6 bases). Germline-derived CDR1 and CDR2 are SGDLS and YYNGEE. The ends were cut back, 2 bases at V and 4 bases at J, with 15 bases in the middle. The CDR3 totals 16 residues. CDR3 protein: CASSVRGLTSTGELFF. The CDR3 region has the DNA TGTGCCAGCAGCGTGAGGGGACTCACGAGCACCGGGGAGCTGTTTTTT.

This clone has a single count. The chain links TRBV7-8 to TRBJ1-4, with D possibly matching TRBD1 (5 bases). The CDR3 is made up of 15 amino acids. CDR1 SGHVS and CDR2 FQNEAQ come from the germline V gene. Trimming cost V 0 bases and J 8 bases, with 13 bases left between them. DNA for the CDR3: TGTGCCAGCAGCTTAGCGGGTAGGGGTGAAGAAAAACTGTTTTTT. Residues: CASSLAGRGEEKLFF.

The V call is TRBV3-1 (or the pseudogene TRBV3-2), the J call TRBJ1-6; 8 nucleotides align to TRBD1. CDR1 LGHDT and CDR2 YNNKEL come from the germline V gene (reference sequence). J was trimmed by 8 bases and V by 4 bases; bases with no gene match: 4. This CDR3 has 14 residues. This chain's CDR3 is CASSPGQGDSPLHF. The CDR3 DNA sequence: TGTGCCAGCAGCCCCGGACAGGGTGATTCACCCCTCCACTTT.

The rearrangement links TRBV30 to TRBJ1-2; the match to TRBD1 covers 9 bases. Germline assignment: CDR1 GTSNPN and CDR2 SVGIG (reference sequence). Losses at the gene ends were 1 base for V and 4 bases for J; bases not matched to a gene: 4. This CDR3 spans 14 amino acids. CDR3 in amino acids: CAWSGVTGGYGYTF. DNA of the CDR3: TGTGCCTGGAGTGGCGTGACAGGGGGCTATGGCTACACCTTC.

The rearrangement uses TRBV11-3 and TRBJ1-6; tentatively, D is TRBD1 (5 bases). This CDR3 spans 14 amino acids. The V and J ends lost 3 bases and 9 bases respectively, with 12 bases between them. Germline V lookup: CDR1 SGHNT, CDR2 YENEEA. In DNA form, the CDR3 reads TGTGCCAGCAGCTTGGGGCAGGGAGGTTCACCCCTCCACTTT. It codes for CASSLGQGGSPLHF.

The chain recombines TRBV19 with TRBJ1-6; D is unclear. Germline CDR1 LNHDA, CDR2 SQIVND (reference sequence). Trimming removed 0 bases from V and 5 bases from J, with 23 bases in between. The CDR3 extends over 20 amino acids. Written as DNA, the CDR3 is TGTGCCAGTAGTATAGAAGCGGGTAGGACCCGCTCATCCGATAATTCACCCCTCCACTTT. Translating it yields CASSIEAGRTRSSDNSPLHF.

The chain carries TRBV14 and TRBJ2-2, with a possible D match to TRBD1 (5 bases). The length of the CDR3 is 13 residues. Per germline, CDR1 SGHDN and CDR2 FVKESK. V dropped 2 bases and J dropped 7 bases, with 8 bases sitting between them. The CDR3 sequence is CASSQLRGGELFF. CDR3 nucleotides: TGTGCCAGCAGCCAACTTAGGGGCGGGGAGCTGTTTTTT.

This chain uses TRBV5-1 with TRBJ1-4; maybe TRBD1 (6 bases). This CDR3 has 15 residues. The V gene's germline CDR1 is SGHRS and CDR2 YFSETQ. V was cut by 7 bases and J by 7 bases, with 20 bases left in between. Here the CDR3 DNA reads TGCGCCAGCCCCCTCTCATCAGGGGCTAGTGAAAAACTGTTTTTT. It yields the protein CASPLSSGASEKLFF.

This clone was observed a single time. The chain links TRBV5-1 to TRBJ2-5; D is uncertain. CDR3 size: 14 residues. V gave up 4 bases and J gave up 4 bases, with 14 bases separating them. CDR1 and CDR2 from the germline V gene are SGHRS and YFSETQ. CDR3 sequence reads: CASSPRPSGETQYF. DNA for the CDR3: TGCGCCAGCAGCCCTAGGCCCTCGGGAGAGACCCAGTACTTC.

This clone occurred once. The chain uses TRBV5-6 and TRBJ1-2; 9 nucleotides line up with TRBD1. Germline CDR1 is SGHDT and CDR2 is YYEEEE. The V gene end was trimmed by 4 bases and the J gene end by 7 bases; junction bases not matched to a gene: 11. This CDR3 contains 15 residues. The chain's CDR3 is CASSARDRAVIGYTF. CDR3 in DNA: TGTGCCAGCAGCGCCCGGGACAGGGCTGTAATTGGCTACACCTTC.

J is TRBJ1-1 and V is TRBV3-1 (or the pseudogene TRBV3-2); maybe TRBD1 (5 bases). V lost 4 bases and J 3 bases, leaving 9 bases between the germline ends. Germline V lookup: CDR1 LGHDT, CDR2 YNNKEL (reference sequence). The CDR3 loop spans 13 amino acids. In DNA form, the CDR3 reads TGTGCCAGCAGCCCACAGGCCGACACTGAAGCTTTCTTT. Translated: CASSPQADTEAFF.

This clone was detected a few times. This chain uses TRBV19 with TRBJ1-2; the match to TRBD1 covers 7 bases. Germline assignment: CDR1 LNHDA and CDR2 SQIVND (reference sequence). The CDR3 is made up of 12 amino acids. The junction had 4 bases not matched to a gene; V was cut back by 5 bases and J by 7 bases. CDR3 amino acids: CASSGDRVGYTF. CDR3 coding DNA: TGTGCCAGTAGTGGAGACAGGGTTGGCTACACCTTC.

The rearrangement links TRBV21-1 to TRBJ2-7; TRBD1 was called by the table and not checked on the DNA. TRBV21-1 is described as a pseudogene. The CDR3 is 14 residues long. In nucleotides, the CDR3 is TGTGCCAGCAGCCCTCCGGACAGGGGGGACGAGCAGTACTTC. Protein product: CASSPPDRGDEQYF.

This clone was counted a few times. The chain joins TRBV24-1 to TRBJ2-5; 8 nucleotides line up with TRBD2. Germline-derived CDR1 and CDR2 are KGHDR and SFDVKD. CDR3 length equals 13 residues. V trimming: 7 bases; J trimming: 5 bases; junction bases outside the gene matches: 5. CDR3 region: CATRSGSRETQYF. CDR3 DNA sequence: TGTGCCACCAGAAGCGGGAGTAGGGAGACCCAGTACTTC.

This clone was observed a single time. The chain carries TRBV6-6 and TRBJ1-5; D gene ambiguous. The CDR3 is made up of 14 amino acids. Germline CDR1 reads MNHNY; CDR2 reads SVGAGI (reference sequence). Trimming took off 0 bases at V and 5 bases at J, with 8 bases between the two ends. Written as DNA, the CDR3 is TGTGCCAGCAGTTACTCCGGCGGAGATCAGCCCCAGCATTTT. Its protein is CASSYSGGDQPQHF.

CDR3: CASSLGGYGNQPQHF. The CDR3 region has the DNA TGTGCCAGCAGTTTAGGAGGGTACGGCAATCAGCCCCAGCATTTT. V usage is TRBV27 and J usage is TRBJ1-5, with D uncertain. The CDR3 runs 15 residues. Germline CDR1 reads MNHEY; CDR2 reads SMNVEV (reference sequence). V was pared by 2 bases and J by 2 bases, with 10 bases between.

V usage is TRBV4-1 and J usage is TRBJ2-2; 11 positions match TRBD2. Germline V gene lookup returns CDR1 MGHRA and CDR2 YSYEKL. Unmatched junction bases numbered 9, after V lost 1 base and J lost 5 bases. The CDR3 consists of 18 residues. CDR3 bases: TGCGCCAGCAGCCAAGGACTAGCGGGGATGATAAGTACCGGGGAGCTGTTTTTT. Its translation: CASSQGLAGMISTGELFF.

This clone was detected a few times. This chain uses TRBV7-3 with TRBJ2-2; possibly TRBD1 for D (6 bases). This CDR3 is built from 15 residues. Between the trimmed V and J ends, which lost 5 bases and 4 bases, there was a span of 14 bases. From germline, CDR1 is SGHTA and CDR2 FQGTGA. Here the CDR3 DNA reads TGTGCCAGCAGCCCCGGGACACACTCCACCGGGGAGCTGTTTTTT. It is translated as CASSPGTHSTGELFF.

This sequence joins TRBV29-1 and TRBJ2-1; TRBD1 matches at 8 bases. Trimming at V came to 5 bases and at J to 5 bases, leaving 8 bases not matched to a gene. Germline V gene data show CDR1 as SQVTM and CDR2 as ANQGSEA. The CDR3 is made up of 14 amino acids. CDR3 sequence (DNA): TGCAGCGTTCGACCGGGACAGGTTCACAATGAGCAGTTCTTC. The encoded protein is CSVRPGQVHNEQFF.

The chain uses TRBV6-4 and TRBJ1-1; D is undetermined. Germline assignment: CDR1 MRHNA and CDR2 SNTAGT. The germline V and J ends were trimmed by 4 bases and 0 bases, with 18 bases remaining between them. The CDR3 is made up of 17 amino acids. The chain's CDR3 is CASSVLQTNPMNTEAFF. The CDR3 nucleotides read TGTGCCAGCAGTGTCCTCCAAACAAACCCCATGAACACTGAAGCTTTCTTT.

The J gene is TRBJ2-7, the V gene TRBV22-1; the D call of TRBD2 is as the table states it, not checked on the DNA. TRBV22-1 is described as a pseudogene. The CDR3 consists of 16 residues. CDR3 amino acids: CPGSAPSLAESYEQYF. CDR3 nucleotides: TGTCCTGGGAGCGCACCTTCCCTAGCGGAATCCTACGAGCAGTACTTC.

CDR3 sequence: CASSSEAHYPNEQFF. Written as DNA, the CDR3 is TGTGCCAGCAGTTCAGAGGCACACTACCCCAATGAGCAGTTCTTC. This sequence joins TRBV5-4 and TRBJ2-1, with unresolved D. With 5 bases removed from V and 6 bases from J, the gap between germline ends came to 18 bases. CDR3 length: 15 amino acids. Germline V gene sequence: CDR1 SGHNT, CDR2 YYREEE (reference sequence). Variable domain in full (rest from reference TRBV5-4 and TRBJ2-1): ETGVTQSPTHLIKTRGQQVTLRCSSQSGHNTVSWYQQALGQGPQFIFQYYREEENGRGNFPPRFSGLQFPNYSSELNVNALELDDSALYLCASSSEAHYPNEQFFGPGTRLTVL.

V is TRBV6-5 and J is TRBJ1-1, with TRBD1 matching 7 bases. V shed 0 bases and J 10 bases; nucleotides not matched to a gene: 8. The CDR3 loop spans 14 amino acids. The germline V gene has CDR1 MNHEY and CDR2 SVGAGI. In DNA form, the CDR3 reads TGTGCCAGCAGTTACTCGGAAGGGGACAGTGGAGCTTTCTTT. It specifies CASSYSEGDSGAFF.